A selection of T cell receptor beta chains follows, all from one sample in a study of T cells in localized non-small cell lung cancer. Data came from immunoSEQ multiplex PCR; TCRdb stores just in-frame clones and leaves some out. The table records roughly 40,000 clones, 65% to 90% of them present only once. Specimen: PBMCs, collected before any cancer treatment. The receptors stem from a man aged 40 to 69 with stage II lung adenocarcinoma. Both conserved end residues are part of each CDR3. The D gene is left open where the match is weak. Rows give clone size only sometimes, using once, few, many, or a class for an expanded clone.

clone size	V gene	D gene	J gene	CDR3 protein	CDR3 DNA
few	TRBV30	.	TRBJ2-6	CAWRGTGANVLTF	TGTGCCTGGAGAGGGACCGGGGCCAACGTCCTGACTTTC
.	TRBV6-5	.	TRBJ1-1	CASSYKARAFF	TGTGCCAGCAGTTACAAGGCGCGGGCTTTCTTT
.	TRBV4-2	TRBD1	TRBJ1-5	CASSQDPGQGGQPQHF	TGTGCCAGCAGCCAAGATCCCGGACAGGGAGGTCAGCCCCAGCATTTT
.	TRBV25-1	TRBD1	TRBJ2-6	CASSVTGAGANVLTF	TGTGCCAGCAGCGTAACAGGGGCCGGGGCCAACGTCCTGACTTTC
.	TRBV6-6	.	TRBJ2-5	CASSYMGTETQYF	TGTGCCAGCAGCTACATGGGGACAGAGACCCAGTACTTC
few	TRBV11-1	.	TRBJ2-1	CASSLGPGVAPYNEQFF	TGTGCCAGCAGCTTAGGACCGGGGGTCGCGCCCTACAATGAGCAGTTCTTC
few	TRBV10-3	TRBD1	TRBJ2-5	CAISDATGVETQYF	TGTGCCATCAGTGATGCCACAGGGGTTGAGACCCAGTACTTC
.	TRBV6-4	TRBD1	TRBJ1-5	CASSTTGGLIGNQPQHF	TGTGCCAGCAGTACGACAGGGGGATTGATCGGCAATCAGCCCCAGCATTTT
.	TRBV5-5	TRBD2	TRBJ2-5	CASSFSGGVETQYF	TGTGCCAGCAGCTTTAGCGGGGGAGTAGAGACCCAGTACTTC
.	TRBV23-1	.	TRBJ1-3	CASSRGRRASGNTIYF	TGCGCCAGCAGTCGTGGGAGACGGGCCTCTGGAAACACCATATATTTT
few	TRBV6-5	TRBD1	TRBJ1-6	CASSYSRDSYNSPLHF	TGTGCCAGCAGTTACTCTCGGGACAGCTATAATTCACCCCTCCACTTT
.	TRBV19	.	TRBJ1-4	CASSTQGRGEKLFF	TGTGCCAGTAGTACCCAGGGCAGGGGTGAAAAACTGTTTTTT
.	TRBV19	.	TRBJ2-3	CASSQGWGKESTDTQYF	TGTGCCAGTTCACAGGGCTGGGGGAAGGAGAGCACAGATACGCAGTATTTT
.	TRBV6-6	.	TRBJ1-6	CASSYYQGSPLHF	TGTGCCAGCAGTTACTACCAGGGCTCACCCCTCCACTTT
.	TRBV6-1	TRBD1	TRBJ2-5	CASRLDRGRETQYF	TGTGCCAGCAGATTGGACAGGGGGCGAGAGACCCAGTACTTC
.	TRBV5-1	.	TRBJ2-4	CASSLASRNIQYF	TGCGCCAGCAGCTTGGCGAGTCGCAACATTCAGTACTTC
few	TRBV5-6	.	TRBJ2-3	CASSLAVKDTQYF	TGTGCCAGCAGCTTGGCCGTCAAAGATACGCAGTATTTT
.	TRBV6-1	.	TRBJ2-2	CASSKTTGELFF	TGTGCCAGCAGCAAAACTACCGGGGAGCTGTTTTTT
.	TRBV2	TRBD2	TRBJ2-1	CASSVVNGTSGRSSYNEQFF	TGTGCCAGCAGTGTAGTGAATGGGACTAGCGGGAGGAGCTCCTACAATGAGCAGTTCTTC
.	TRBV11-3	TRBD2	TRBJ2-2	CASSLGIAGNTGELFF	TGTGCCAGCAGCTTAGGAATAGCGGGTAACACCGGGGAGCTGTTTTTT
.	TRBV6-6	.	TRBJ1-3	CASSYAGAASGNTIYF	TGTGCCAGCAGTTACGCCGGGGCAGCCTCTGGAAACACCATATATTTT
medium-sized	TRBV6-5	TRBD1	TRBJ2-7	CAAGAGTGIYEQYF	TGTGCCGCGGGCGCGGGGACAGGGATATACGAGCAGTACTTC
.	TRBV6-1	.	TRBJ1-1	CASSEAGWGRNTEAFF	TGTGCCAGCAGTGAAGCTGGGTGGGGGCGCAACACTGAAGCTTTCTTT
once	TRBV9	.	TRBJ2-7	CASSVSRGLAYEQYF	TGTGCCAGCAGCGTAAGTAGAGGGTTAGCCTACGAGCAGTACTTC
once	TRBV7-9	.	TRBJ2-1	CASSLGRHEQFF	TGTGCCAGCAGCTTGGGGCGCCATGAGCAGTTCTTC
.	TRBV7-9	.	TRBJ2-5	CASSLMGTRSLETQYF	TGTGCCAGCAGCTTGATGGGCACTCGGTCCTTGGAGACCCAGTACTTC
.	TRBV10-3	.	TRBJ2-1	CAISDQTVRKGEQFF	TGTGCCATCAGTGACCAGACGGTTCGAAAAGGTGAGCAGTTCTTC
.	TRBV19	.	TRBJ2-1	CASSIGGVGNGEQFF	TGTGCCAGTAGTATAGGAGGGGTAGGCAATGGGGAGCAGTTCTTC
.	TRBV12-5	.	TRBJ1-5	CASGTLWNQPQHF	TGTGCTAGTGGTACTCTGTGGAATCAGCCCCAGCATTTT
.	TRBV5-8	.	TRBJ1-5	CASSLTTGSDQPQHF	TGTGCCAGCAGCTTGACCACAGGGTCAGATCAGCCCCAGCATTTT
.	TRBV7-2	.	TRBJ2-7	CASSLASDGGTYEQYF	TGTGCCAGCAGCTTAGCTTCTGATGGGGGTACCTACGAGCAGTACTTC